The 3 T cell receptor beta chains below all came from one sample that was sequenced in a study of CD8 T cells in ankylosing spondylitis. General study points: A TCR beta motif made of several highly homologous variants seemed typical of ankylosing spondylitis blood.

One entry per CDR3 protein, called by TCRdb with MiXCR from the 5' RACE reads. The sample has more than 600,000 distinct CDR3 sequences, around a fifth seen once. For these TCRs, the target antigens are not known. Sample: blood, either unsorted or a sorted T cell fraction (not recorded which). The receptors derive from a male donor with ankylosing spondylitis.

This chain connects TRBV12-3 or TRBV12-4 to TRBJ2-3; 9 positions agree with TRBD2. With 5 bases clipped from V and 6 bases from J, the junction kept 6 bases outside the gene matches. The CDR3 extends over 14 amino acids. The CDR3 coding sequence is TGTGCCAGCAGTAATAGCGGGAGTGGGGATACGCAGTATTTT. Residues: CASSNSGSGDTQYF.

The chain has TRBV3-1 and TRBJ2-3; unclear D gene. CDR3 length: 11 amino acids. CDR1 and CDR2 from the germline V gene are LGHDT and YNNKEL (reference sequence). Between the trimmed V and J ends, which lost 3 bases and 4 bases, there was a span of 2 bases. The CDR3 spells CASSHSDTQYF. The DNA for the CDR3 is TGTGCCAGCAGCCATTCAGATACGCAGTATTTT.

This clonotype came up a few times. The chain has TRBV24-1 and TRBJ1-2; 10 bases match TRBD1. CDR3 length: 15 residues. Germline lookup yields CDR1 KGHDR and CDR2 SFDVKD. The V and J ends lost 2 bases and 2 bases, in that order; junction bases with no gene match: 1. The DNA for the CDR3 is TGTGCCACCAGTGATTGGACAGGGGGAAACTATGGCTACACCTTC. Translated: CATSDWTGGNYGYTF.